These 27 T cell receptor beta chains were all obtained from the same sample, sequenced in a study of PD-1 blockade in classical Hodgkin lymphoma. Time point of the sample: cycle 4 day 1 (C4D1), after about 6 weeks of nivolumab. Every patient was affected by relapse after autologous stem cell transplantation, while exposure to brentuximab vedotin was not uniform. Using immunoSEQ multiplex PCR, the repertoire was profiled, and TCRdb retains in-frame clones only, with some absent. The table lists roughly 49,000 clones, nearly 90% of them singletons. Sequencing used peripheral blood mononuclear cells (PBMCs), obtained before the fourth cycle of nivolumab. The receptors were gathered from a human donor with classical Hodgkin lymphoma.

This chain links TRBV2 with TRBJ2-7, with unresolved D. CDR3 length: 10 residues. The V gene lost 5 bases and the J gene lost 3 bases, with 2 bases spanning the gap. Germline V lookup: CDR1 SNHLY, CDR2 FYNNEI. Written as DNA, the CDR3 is TGTGCCAGCAGTAACTACGAGCAGTACTTC. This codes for CASSNYEQYF.

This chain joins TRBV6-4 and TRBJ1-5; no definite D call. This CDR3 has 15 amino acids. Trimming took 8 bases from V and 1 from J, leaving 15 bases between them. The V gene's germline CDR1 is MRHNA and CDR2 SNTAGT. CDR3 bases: TGTGCCAGCCCCCCCCACAGCCAGAGCAATCAGCCCCAGCATTTT. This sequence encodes CASPPHSQSNQPQHF.

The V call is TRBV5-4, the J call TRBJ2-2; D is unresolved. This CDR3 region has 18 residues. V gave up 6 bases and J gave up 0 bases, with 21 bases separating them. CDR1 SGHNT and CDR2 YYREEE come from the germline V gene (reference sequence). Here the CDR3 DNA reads TGTGCCAGCACCGCTTCCCCATTCAGCGACTCGAACACCGGGGAGCTGTTTTTT. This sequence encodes CASTASPFSDSNTGELFF.

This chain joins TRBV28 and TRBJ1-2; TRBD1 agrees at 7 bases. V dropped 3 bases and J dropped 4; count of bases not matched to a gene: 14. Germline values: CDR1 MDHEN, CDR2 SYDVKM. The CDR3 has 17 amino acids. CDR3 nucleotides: TGTGCCAGCAGTTTCAACGGCCAGGGGGTCATTCTCTATGGCTACACCTTC. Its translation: CASSFNGQGVILYGYTF.

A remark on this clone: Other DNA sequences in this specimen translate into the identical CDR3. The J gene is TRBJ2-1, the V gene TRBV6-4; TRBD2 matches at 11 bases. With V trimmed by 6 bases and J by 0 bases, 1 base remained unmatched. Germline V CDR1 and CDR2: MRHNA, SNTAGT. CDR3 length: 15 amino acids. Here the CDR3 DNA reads TGTGCCAGCAGCGGGACTAGCGGCTCCTACAATGAGCAGTTCTTC. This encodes CASSGTSGSYNEQFF.

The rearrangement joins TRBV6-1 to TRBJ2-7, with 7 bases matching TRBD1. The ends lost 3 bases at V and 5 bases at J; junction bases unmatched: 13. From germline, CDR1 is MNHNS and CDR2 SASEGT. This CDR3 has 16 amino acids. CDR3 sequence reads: CASSDDRGTDVHEQYF. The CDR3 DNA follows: TGTGCCAGCAGTGACGACAGAGGGACAGACGTCCACGAGCAGTACTTC.

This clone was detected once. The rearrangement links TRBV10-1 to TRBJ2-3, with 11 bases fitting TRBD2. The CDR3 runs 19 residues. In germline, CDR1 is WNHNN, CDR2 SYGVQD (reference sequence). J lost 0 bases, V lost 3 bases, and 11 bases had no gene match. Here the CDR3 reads CASSDLLAGETISTDTQYF. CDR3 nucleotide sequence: TGCGCCAGCAGTGACCTACTAGCGGGAGAGACCATTAGCACAGATACGCAGTATTTT.

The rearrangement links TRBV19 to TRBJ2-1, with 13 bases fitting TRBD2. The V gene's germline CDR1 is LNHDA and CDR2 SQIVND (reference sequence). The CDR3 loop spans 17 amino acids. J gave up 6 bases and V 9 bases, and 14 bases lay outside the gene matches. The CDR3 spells CARGLAGAPGRLNEQFF. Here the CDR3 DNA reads TGTGCCAGAGGACTAGCGGGAGCCCCAGGAAGGCTCAATGAGCAGTTCTTC. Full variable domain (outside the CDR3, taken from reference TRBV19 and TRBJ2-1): DGGITQSPKYLFRKEGQNVTLSCEQNLNHDAMYWYRQDPGQGLRLIYYSQIVNDFQKGDIAEGYSVSREKKESFPLTVTSAQKNPTAFYLCARGLAGAPGRLNEQFFGPGTRLTVL.

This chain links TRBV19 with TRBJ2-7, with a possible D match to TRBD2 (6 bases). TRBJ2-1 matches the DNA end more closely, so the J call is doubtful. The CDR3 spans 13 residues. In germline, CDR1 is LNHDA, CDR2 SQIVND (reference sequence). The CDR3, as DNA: TGTGCCAGTAGTAGGACTACCTACAATGAGCAGTTCTTC. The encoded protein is CASSRTTYNEQFF.

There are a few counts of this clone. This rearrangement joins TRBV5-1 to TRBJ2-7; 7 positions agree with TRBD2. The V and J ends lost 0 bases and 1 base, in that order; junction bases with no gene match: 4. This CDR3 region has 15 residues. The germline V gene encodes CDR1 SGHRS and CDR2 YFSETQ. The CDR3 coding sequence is TGCGCCAGCAGCTTGGAGGGGAGGGGATCCTACGAGCAGTACTTC. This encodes CASSLEGRGSYEQYF.

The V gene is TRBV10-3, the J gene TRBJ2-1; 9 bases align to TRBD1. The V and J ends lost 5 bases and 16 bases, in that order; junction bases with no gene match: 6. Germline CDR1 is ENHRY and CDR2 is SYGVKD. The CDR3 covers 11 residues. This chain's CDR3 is CAISIQGAQFF. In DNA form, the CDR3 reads TGTGCCATCAGTATACAGGGGGCTCAATTCTTC.

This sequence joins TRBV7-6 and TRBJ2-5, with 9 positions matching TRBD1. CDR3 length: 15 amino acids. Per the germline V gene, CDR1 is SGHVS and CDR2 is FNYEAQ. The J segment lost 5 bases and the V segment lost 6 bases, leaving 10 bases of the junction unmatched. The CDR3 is CASRRTGGLGETQYF. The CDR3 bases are TGTGCCAGCAGGCGAACAGGGGGCTTGGGGGAGACCCAGTACTTC.

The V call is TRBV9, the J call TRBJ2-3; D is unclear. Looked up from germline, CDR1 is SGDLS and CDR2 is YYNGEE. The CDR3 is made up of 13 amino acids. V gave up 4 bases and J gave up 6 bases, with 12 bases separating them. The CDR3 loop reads CASSTGRGDTQYF. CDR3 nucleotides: TGTGCCAGCAGCACGGGTCGTGGGGATACGCAGTATTTT.

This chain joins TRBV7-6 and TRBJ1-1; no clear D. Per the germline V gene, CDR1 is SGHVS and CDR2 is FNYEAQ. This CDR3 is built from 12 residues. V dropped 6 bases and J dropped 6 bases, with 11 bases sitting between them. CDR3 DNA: TGTGCCAGCAGTCTCGCCTGGGCTGAAGCTTTCTTT. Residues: CASSLAWAEAFF.

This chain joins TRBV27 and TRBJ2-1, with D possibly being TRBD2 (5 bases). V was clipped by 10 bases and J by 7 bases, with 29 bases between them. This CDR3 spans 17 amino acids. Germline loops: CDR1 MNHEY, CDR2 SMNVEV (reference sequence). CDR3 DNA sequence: TGTGCCAATTATACTAGGAACTACACAAGGGCGGCAAATGAGCAGTTCTTC. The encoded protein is CANYTRNYTRAANEQFF.

CDR3 bases: TGCGCCAGCAGCCTACCGACTAGCCTGAATGAGCAGTTCTTC. It translates to CASSLPTSLNEQFF. The V call is TRBV4-1, the J call TRBJ2-1; 7 nucleotides match TRBD2. The CDR3 consists of 14 residues. Losses at the gene ends were 4 bases for V and 7 bases for J; bases not matched to a gene: 7. Germline V CDR1 and CDR2: MGHRA, YSYEKL.

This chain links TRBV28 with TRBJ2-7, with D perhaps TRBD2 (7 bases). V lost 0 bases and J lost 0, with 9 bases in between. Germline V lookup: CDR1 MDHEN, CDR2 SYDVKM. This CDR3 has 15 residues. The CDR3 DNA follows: TGTGCCAGCAGTTTATGGCGGGGGCCCTCCTACGAGCAGTACTTC. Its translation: CASSLWRGPSYEQYF.

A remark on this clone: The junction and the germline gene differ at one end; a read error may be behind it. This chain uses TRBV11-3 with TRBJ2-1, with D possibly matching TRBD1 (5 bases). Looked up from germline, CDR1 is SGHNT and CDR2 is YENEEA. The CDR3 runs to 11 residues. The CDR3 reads CASSYRQSPIF. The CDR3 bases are TGTGCCAGCAGCTACAGACAGTCCCCGATCTTC.

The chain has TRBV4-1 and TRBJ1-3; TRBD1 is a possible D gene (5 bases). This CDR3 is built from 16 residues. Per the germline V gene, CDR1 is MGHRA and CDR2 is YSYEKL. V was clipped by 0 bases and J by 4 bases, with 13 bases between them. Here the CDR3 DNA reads TGCGCCAGCAGCCAAGATCCGGGGACTATGGGAAACACCATATATTTT. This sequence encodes CASSQDPGTMGNTIYF.

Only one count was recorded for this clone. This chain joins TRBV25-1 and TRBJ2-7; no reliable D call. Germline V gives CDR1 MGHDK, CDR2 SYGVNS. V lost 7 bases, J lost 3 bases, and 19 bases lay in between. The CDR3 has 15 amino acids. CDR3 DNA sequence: TGTGCCAGCACCTCGCTGGCAAGAGGCGGCTACGAGCAGTACTTC. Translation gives CASTSLARGGYEQYF.

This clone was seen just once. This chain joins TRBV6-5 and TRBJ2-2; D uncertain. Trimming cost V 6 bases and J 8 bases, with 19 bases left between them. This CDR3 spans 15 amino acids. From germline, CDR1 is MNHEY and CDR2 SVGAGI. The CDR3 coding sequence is TGTGCCAGCAGCCCCTCTCACGGGCGGTTGGGGGAGCTGTTTTTT. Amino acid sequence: CASSPSHGRLGELFF.

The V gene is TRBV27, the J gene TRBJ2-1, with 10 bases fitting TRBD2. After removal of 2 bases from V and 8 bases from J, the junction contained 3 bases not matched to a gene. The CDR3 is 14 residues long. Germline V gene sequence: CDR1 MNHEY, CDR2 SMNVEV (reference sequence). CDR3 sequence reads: CASSLLAGVHEQFF. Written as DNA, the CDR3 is TGTGCCAGCAGTTTACTAGCGGGAGTGCATGAGCAGTTCTTC.

The CDR3 loop reads CASSPHRTDTQYF. The CDR3 nucleotides are TGTGCCAGCTCACCTCACCGCACAGATACGCAGTATTTT. This chain links TRBV18 with TRBJ2-3; D is undetermined. V lost 3 bases to trimming and J lost 1 base, with 5 bases between them. Germline assignment: CDR1 KGHSH and CDR2 LQKENI. This CDR3 comprises 13 residues.

Written as DNA, the CDR3 is TGTGCCAGCAGCCCCAACTGGACCCCCACCGGGGAGCTGTTTTTT. Amino acids: CASSPNWTPTGELFF. This chain connects TRBV14 to TRBJ2-2; D not certain. The V gene lost 4 bases and the J gene lost 4 bases, with 13 bases spanning the gap. The CDR3 is made up of 15 amino acids. Per germline, CDR1 SGHDN and CDR2 FVKESK.

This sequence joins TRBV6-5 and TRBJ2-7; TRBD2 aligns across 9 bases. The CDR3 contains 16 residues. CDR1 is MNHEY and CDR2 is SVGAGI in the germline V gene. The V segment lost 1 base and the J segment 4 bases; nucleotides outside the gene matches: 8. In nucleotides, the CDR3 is TGTGCCAGCAGTTACTTTACTCTAGCGGGAACATACGAGCAGTACTTC. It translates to CASSYFTLAGTYEQYF.

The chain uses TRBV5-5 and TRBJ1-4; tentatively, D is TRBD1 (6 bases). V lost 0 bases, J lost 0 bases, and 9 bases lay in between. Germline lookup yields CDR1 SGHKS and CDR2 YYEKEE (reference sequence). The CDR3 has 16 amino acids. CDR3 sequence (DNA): TGTGCCAGCAGCTTGGGACAGGCCGCAACTAATGAAAAACTGTTTTTT. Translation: CASSLGQAATNEKLFF.

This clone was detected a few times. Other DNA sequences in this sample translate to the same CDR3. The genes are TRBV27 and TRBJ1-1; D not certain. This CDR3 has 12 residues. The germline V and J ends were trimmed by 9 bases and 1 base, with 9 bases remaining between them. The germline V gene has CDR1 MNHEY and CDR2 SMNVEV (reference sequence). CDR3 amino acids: CASRVGNTEAFF. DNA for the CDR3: TGTGCCAGTAGAGTGGGGAACACTGAAGCTTTCTTT.